This TCR beta chain was observed in a study of T cell changes during pregnancy in multiple sclerosis (dated by TCRdb to about 2019). Turning to the overall study: The study examined how the T cell repertoire changed over the course of pregnancy in women with multiple sclerosis.

Comments on this clone: Which antigen it targets is not known. Base qualities were left out, and no much larger clone turns up one base away.

The CDR3 runs 16 residues from the cysteine to the phenylalanine. Of the read, only the CDR3 DNA is kept; its 48 bases are in frame from base 1. The germline V gene (reference sequence) provides CDR1 MNHEY and CDR2 SMNVEV. V and J lose 2 bases and 8 bases, and a span of 18 bases separates them. Library preparation used the immunoSEQ multiplex PCR assay. Imported from immuneACCESS, the table was reduced by TCRdb to in-frame sequences with V and J called. These copies leave out some clones; in studies compared against another copy, an unresolved V gene accounts for under half, and the cause of the remainder is not known. Present in this sample are roughly 83,000 clones, about 91% of which were seen just once. The ten largest make up approximately 3.3% of the sample.

This TCR was sampled from a female donor in good health, serving as a control in a pregnancy study. Some clones in this sample may be carry-over from other donors' samples. This specimen was PBMCs, taken in the first trimester of pregnancy. Recombination connected TRBV27 to TRBJ2-2; TRBD2 is possibly the D segment (6 matching bases). The CDR3 protein is CASSLDGGSELGELFF. The sequence in DNA is TGTGCCAGCAGTTTAGACGGGGGTTCTGAGTTGGGGGAGCTGTTTTTT.